Included here is one T cell receptor (beta chain) sequence, with context. Its antigen is unknown. A second roughly 6 to 11 cycle PCR used barcoded and J-beta primers. No fewer than 2.5 million CDR3-containing paired-end reads came from each sample. TCRdb itself ran the 5' RACE reads through MiXCR, one entry per CDR3 protein. The sample has around 750,000 distinct CDR3 sequences, roughly 53% seen once. Individuals who donated were healthy Caucasians from Russia aged roughly 6 to 90. Approximately 9 milliliters was the volume of peripheral blood drawn from each donor. This specimen comes from a study of blood T cells in healthy people across ages. Overall study findings and caveats: Considered underestimates were the diversity estimates obtained from one million T cells.

The CDR3 runs to 13 residues. The germline CDR1 and CDR2 sequences are SQVTM and ANQGSEA. Deletions cut 4 bases from V and 6 bases from J, with 13 bases between. The sample was blood. V usage is TRBV29-1 and J usage is TRBJ2-1; a weak D match, TRBD2 (6 bases). The source of this sequence is a man older than 75 in good health. CDR3 nucleotide sequence: TGCAGCGTTGCGGGAGACCCGGGCAATGAGCAGTTCTTC. The encoded protein is CSVAGDPGNEQFF.